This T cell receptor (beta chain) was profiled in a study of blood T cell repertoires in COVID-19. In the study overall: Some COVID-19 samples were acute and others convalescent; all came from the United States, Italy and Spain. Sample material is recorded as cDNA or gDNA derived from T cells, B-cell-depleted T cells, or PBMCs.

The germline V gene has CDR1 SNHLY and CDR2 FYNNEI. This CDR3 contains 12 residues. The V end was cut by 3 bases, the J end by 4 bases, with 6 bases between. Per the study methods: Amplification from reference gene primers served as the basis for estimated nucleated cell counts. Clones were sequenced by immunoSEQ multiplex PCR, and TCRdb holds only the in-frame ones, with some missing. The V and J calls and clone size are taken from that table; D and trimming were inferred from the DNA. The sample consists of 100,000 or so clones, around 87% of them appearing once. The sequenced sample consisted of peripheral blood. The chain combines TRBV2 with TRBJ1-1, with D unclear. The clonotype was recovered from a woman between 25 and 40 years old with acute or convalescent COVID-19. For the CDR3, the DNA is TGTGCCAGCAGTGATAGTGGCACTGAAGCTTTCTTT. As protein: CASSDSGTEAFF.